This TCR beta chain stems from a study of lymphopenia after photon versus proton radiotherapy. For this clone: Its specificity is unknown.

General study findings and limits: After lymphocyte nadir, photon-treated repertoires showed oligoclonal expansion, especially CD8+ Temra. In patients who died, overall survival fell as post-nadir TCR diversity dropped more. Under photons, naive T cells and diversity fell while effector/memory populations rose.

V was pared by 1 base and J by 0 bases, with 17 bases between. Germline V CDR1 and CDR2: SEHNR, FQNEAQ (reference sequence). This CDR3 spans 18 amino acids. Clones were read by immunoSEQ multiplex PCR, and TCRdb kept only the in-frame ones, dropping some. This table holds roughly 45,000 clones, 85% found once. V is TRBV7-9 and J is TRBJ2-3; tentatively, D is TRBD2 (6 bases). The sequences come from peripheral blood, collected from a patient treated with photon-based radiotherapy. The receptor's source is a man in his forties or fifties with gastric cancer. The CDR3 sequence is CASSLVLRAGISTDTQYF. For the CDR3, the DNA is TGTGCCAGCAGCTTAGTCTTGAGGGCGGGGATTAGCACAGATACGCAGTATTTT.